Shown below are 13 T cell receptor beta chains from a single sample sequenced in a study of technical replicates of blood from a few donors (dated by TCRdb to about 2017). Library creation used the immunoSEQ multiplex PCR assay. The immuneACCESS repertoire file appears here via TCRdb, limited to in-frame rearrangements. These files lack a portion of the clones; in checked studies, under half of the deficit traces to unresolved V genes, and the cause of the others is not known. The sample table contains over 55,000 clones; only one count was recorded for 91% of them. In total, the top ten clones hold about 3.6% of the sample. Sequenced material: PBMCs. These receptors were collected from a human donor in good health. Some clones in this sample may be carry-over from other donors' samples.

The chain's CDR3 is CASSRGERGYEQYF. CDR3 sequence (DNA): TGTGCCAGCAGCCGGGGGGAGCGGGGCTACGAGCAGTACTTC. This chain links TRBV27 with TRBJ2-7; 7 nucleotides match TRBD2. Germline-derived CDR1 and CDR2 are MNHEY and SMNVEV (reference sequence). The CDR3 is made up of 14 amino acids. V dropped 6 bases and J dropped 3; count of bases not matched to a gene: 8.

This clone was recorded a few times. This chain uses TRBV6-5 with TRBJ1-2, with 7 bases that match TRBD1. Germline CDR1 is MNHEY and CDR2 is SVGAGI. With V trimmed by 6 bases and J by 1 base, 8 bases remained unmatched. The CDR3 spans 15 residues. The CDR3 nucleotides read TGTGCCAGCAGAACTGGGACAGTAAATAACTATGGCTACACCTTC. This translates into CASRTGTVNNYGYTF.

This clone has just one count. The CDR3 here is CASSFGPLGANVLTF. The CDR3 DNA follows: TGCGCCAGCAGCTTTGGGCCGCTTGGGGCCAACGTCCTGACTTTC. The genes are TRBV5-1 and TRBJ2-6; unclear D gene. Germline CDR1 and CDR2: SGHRS and YFSETQ. This CDR3 is 15 amino acids long. The germline V and J ends were trimmed by 2 bases and 3 bases, with 9 bases remaining between them.

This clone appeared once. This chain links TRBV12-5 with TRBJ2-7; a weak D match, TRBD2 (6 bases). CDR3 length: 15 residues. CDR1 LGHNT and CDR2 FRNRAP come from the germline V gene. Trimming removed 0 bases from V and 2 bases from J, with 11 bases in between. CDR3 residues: CASGLVHGRTYEQYF. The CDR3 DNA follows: TGTGCTAGTGGTTTGGTACATGGGAGGACCTACGAGCAGTACTTC.

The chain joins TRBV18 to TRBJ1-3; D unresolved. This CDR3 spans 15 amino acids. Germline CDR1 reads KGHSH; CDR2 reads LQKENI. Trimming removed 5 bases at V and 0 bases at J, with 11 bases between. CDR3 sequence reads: CASSIVRGSGNTIYF. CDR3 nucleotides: TGTGCCAGCTCAATCGTCCGGGGCTCTGGAAACACCATATATTTT.

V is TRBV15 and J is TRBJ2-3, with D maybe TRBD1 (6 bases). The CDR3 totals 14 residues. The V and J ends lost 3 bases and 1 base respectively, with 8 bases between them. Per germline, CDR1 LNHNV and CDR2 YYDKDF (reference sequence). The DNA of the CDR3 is TGTGCCACCAGCAGGAGACAGGGCACAGATACGCAGTATTTT. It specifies CATSRRQGTDTQYF.

The CDR3 region is CASSLGSGGAHIEQFF. In DNA form, the CDR3 reads TGTGCCAGCAGCTTGGGAAGTGGGGGGGCGCACATTGAGCAGTTCTTC. This rearrangement joins TRBV7-3 to TRBJ2-1; maybe TRBD2 (7 bases). The V end was cut by 3 bases, the J end by 9 bases, with 21 bases between. The germline CDR1 and CDR2 sequences are SGHTA and FQGTGA. The CDR3 extends over 16 amino acids.

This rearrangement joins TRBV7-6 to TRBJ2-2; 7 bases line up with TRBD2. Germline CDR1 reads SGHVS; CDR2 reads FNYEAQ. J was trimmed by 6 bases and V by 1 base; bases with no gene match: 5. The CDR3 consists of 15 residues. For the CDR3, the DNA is TGTGCCAGCAGCTTAGAGGCGGGAGCAGCCGGGGAGCTGTTTTTT. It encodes CASSLEAGAAGELFF. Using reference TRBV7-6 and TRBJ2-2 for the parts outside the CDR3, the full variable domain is GAGVSQSPRYKVTKRGQDVALRCDPISGHVSLYWYRQALGQGPEFLTYFNYEAQQDKSGLPNDRFSAERPEGSISTLTIQRTEQRDSAMYRCASSLEAGAAGELFFGEGSRLTVL.

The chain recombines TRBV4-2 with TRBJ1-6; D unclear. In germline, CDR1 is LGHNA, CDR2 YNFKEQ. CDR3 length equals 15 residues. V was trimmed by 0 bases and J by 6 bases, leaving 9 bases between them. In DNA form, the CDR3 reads TGTGCCAGCAGCCAAGATCCAGGAAGTAATTCACCCCTCCACTTT. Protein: CASSQDPGSNSPLHF.

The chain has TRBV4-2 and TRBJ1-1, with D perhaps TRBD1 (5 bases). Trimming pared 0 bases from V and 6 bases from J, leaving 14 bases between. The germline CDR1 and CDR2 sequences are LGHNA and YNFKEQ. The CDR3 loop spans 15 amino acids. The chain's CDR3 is CASSQDGAYRAEAFF. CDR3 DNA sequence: TGTGCCAGCAGCCAAGATGGGGCGTATAGGGCTGAAGCTTTCTTT.

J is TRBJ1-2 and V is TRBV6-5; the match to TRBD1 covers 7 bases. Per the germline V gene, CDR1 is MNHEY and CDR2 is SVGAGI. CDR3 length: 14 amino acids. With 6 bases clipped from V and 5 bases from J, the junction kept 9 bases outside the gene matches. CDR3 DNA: TGTGCCAGCAGGCCACAGGGGAAGGAGTATGGCTACACCTTC. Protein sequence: CASRPQGKEYGYTF.

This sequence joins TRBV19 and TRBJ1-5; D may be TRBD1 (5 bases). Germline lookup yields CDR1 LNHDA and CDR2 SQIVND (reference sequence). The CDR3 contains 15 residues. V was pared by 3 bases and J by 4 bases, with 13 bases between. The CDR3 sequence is CASSMGPYPNQPQHF. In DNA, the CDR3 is TGTGCCAGTAGTATGGGGCCATACCCGAATCAGCCCCAGCATTTT.

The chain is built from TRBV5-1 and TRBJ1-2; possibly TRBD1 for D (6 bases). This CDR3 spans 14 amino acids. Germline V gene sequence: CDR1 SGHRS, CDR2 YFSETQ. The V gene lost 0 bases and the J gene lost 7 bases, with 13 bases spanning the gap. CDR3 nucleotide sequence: TGCGCCAGCAGCTTGGCCCTGGGGGCGACTGGCTACACCTTC. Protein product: CASSLALGATGYTF.